This is a list of T cell receptor beta chains from one sample in a study of cytomegalovirus exposure and HLA in healthy donors. Profiled with immunoSEQ multiplex PCR; TCRdb holds only in-frame clones, not every one. Of fewer than 200,000 clones in the sample, roughly 71% were seen once. The sample comprised PBMCs. These receptors were collected from a male donor in good health and CMV-seropositive. The CDR3 runs from the conserved cysteine through the conserved F or W. D genes are given only for firm matches. Some rows have no size entry. The others give once, few or many, or a class for an expanded clone.

j_call | v_call | clone_size | d_call | cdr3_aa | cdr3_nt
TRBJ2-4 | TRBV6-6 | - | TRBD2 | CASTGTSGGARHF | TGTGCCAGCACGGGGACTAGCGGGGGGGCCCGGCACTTC
TRBJ2-1 | TRBV9 | - | - | CASSVDPGGRNEQFF | TGTGCCAGCAGCGTAGACCCGGGGGGCAGAAATGAGCAGTTCTTC
TRBJ1-1 | TRBV7-9 | few | TRBD1 | CASSLVRGQSDTEAFF | TGTGCCAGCAGCTTAGTTCGGGGACAGAGTGACACTGAAGCTTTCTTT
TRBJ2-7 | TRBV9 | - | - | CASSVRADSSSYEQYF | TGTGCCAGCAGCGTACGCGCTGACTCGAGCTCCTACGAGCAGTACTTC
TRBJ2-5 | TRBV5-4 | - | - | CASSLAGSMRETQYF | TGTGCCAGCAGCTTGGCAGGGTCGATGAGGGAGACCCAGTACTTC
TRBJ1-3 | TRBV4-1 | - | TRBD1 | CASSQDPTGGNTIYF | TGCGCCAGCAGCCAAGACCCGACAGGGGGGAACACCATATATTTT
TRBJ2-1 | TRBV7-9 | - | TRBD1 | CASEDRGNYNEQFF | TGTGCCAGCGAGGACAGGGGGAATTACAATGAGCAGTTCTTC
TRBJ1-4 | TRBV15 | - | - | CATAPKPTTNEKLFF | TGTGCCACAGCCCCTAAGCCTACAACTAATGAAAAACTGTTTTTT
TRBJ2-2 | TRBV28 | - | - | CASSLPPQGPHTGELFF | TGTGCCAGCAGTCTCCCCCCACAGGGTCCACACACCGGGGAGCTGTTTTTT
TRBJ2-4 | TRBV30 | - | TRBD1 | CAWSRGGDGDIQYF | TGTGCCTGGAGTCGAGGGGGCGATGGGGACATTCAGTACTTC
TRBJ2-1 | TRBV27 | - | - | CASSLPGLTYNEQFF | TGTGCCAGCAGTTTACCAGGACTAACCTACAATGAGCAGTTCTTC
TRBJ2-3 | TRBV7-2 | - | - | CASSFGGGLGDTQYF | TGTGCCAGCAGCTTTGGGGGGGGGCTTGGAGATACGCAGTATTTT
TRBJ2-3 | TRBV7-3 | - | TRBD2 | CASSSSGLPRQDTQYF | TGTGCCAGCAGCTCCTCGGGACTACCCCGCCAGGATACGCAGTATTTT
TRBJ1-1 | TRBV27 | - | TRBD1 | CASSPNLGTGNTEAFF | TGTGCCAGCAGTCCAAACTTGGGGACAGGGAACACTGAAGCTTTCTTT
TRBJ2-3 | TRBV6-4 | - | TRBD1 | CASSEQGGTDTQYF | TGTGCCAGCAGTGAGCAGGGGGGCACAGATACGCAGTATTTT
TRBJ2-2 | TRBV29-1 | few | TRBD2 | CSVLAGGPVGELFF | TGCAGCGTTTTAGCGGGGGGGCCCGTCGGGGAGCTGTTTTTT
TRBJ1-4 | TRBV6-5 | - | TRBD1 | CASSYPGQPEKLFF | TGTGCCAGCAGTTACCCGGGACAGCCGGAAAAACTGTTTTTT
TRBJ2-7 | TRBV4-2 | few | - | CASSQDQRTEKNEQYF | TGTGCCAGCAGCCAAGATCAGAGGACAGAAAAGAACGAGCAGTACTTC
TRBJ2-1 | TRBV29-1 | - | TRBD2 | CSANLAGSYNEQFF | TGCAGCGCCAACCTAGCGGGGTCCTACAATGAGCAGTTCTTC
TRBJ2-7 | TRBV7-3 | - | - | CASSFSPSLDSSYEQYF | TGTGCCAGCAGCTTCTCCCCTTCTCTGGACAGCTCCTACGAGCAGTACTTC
TRBJ2-3 | TRBV13 | - | TRBD2 | CASSSAGGRADTQYF | TGTGCCAGCAGCTCCGCGGGGGGGCGGGCAGATACGCAGTATTTT
TRBJ2-5 | TRBV9 | - | TRBD2 | CASSVGASGGEEETQYF | TGTGCCAGCAGCGTAGGGGCTAGCGGGGGGGAGGAAGAGACCCAGTACTTC
TRBJ1-2 | TRBV6-5 | few | - | CASSRTLGTLYGYTF | TGTGCCAGCAGCCGTACTTTGGGGACTCTATATGGCTACACCTTC
TRBJ1-2 | TRBV15 | few | TRBD1 | CATSGSGTGRYGYTF | TGTGCCACCAGCGGGTCCGGGACAGGGAGATATGGCTACACCTTC
TRBJ1-1 | TRBV7-3 | many | - | CASSLGGTNTEAFF | TGTGCCAGCAGCCTAGGGGGTACGAACACTGAAGCTTTCTTT
TRBJ2-2 | TRBV13 | - | - | CASSLGWEETGELFF | TGTGCCAGCAGCTTAGGCTGGGAGGAGACCGGGGAGCTGTTTTTT
TRBJ2-1 | TRBV6-1 | - | TRBD2 | CASSEGLEAYNEQFF | TGTGCCAGCAGTGAGGGACTAGAGGCCTACAATGAGCAGTTCTTC
TRBJ1-1 | TRBV6-1 | - | - | CASRNGEREAFF | TGTGCCAGCAGAAACGGGGAAAGAGAAGCTTTCTTT
TRBJ1-2 | TRBV10-3 | - | TRBD1 | CAISESGTGPCGYTF | TGTGCCATCAGTGAGTCTGGGACAGGGCCGTGTGGCTACACCTTC
TRBJ1-2 | TRBV6-5 | once | TRBD1 | CASRTGQGAYGYTF | TGTGCCAGCAGGACGGGACAGGGGGCGTATGGCTACACCTTC
TRBJ1-1 | TRBV6-1 | - | - | CASSEQPTANTEAFF | TGTGCCAGCAGTGAACAGCCGACAGCGAACACTGAAGCTTTCTTT
TRBJ2-2 | TRBV5-6 | few | TRBD2 | CASSLPGTSGRRELFF | TGTGCCAGCAGCTTGCCCGGGACTAGCGGAAGACGGGAGCTGTTTTTT
TRBJ2-7 | TRBV10-1 | - | TRBD1 | CASSNHRGEQYF | TGCGCCAGCAGTAATCACAGGGGCGAGCAGTACTTC
TRBJ2-7 | TRBV7-8 | - | - | CASSFRTDLYEQYF | TGTGCCAGCAGCTTCCGGACAGACCTATACGAGCAGTACTTC
TRBJ2-1 | TRBV6-5 | - | TRBD2 | CASSSASGGSYNEQFF | TGTGCCAGCAGTTCCGCTAGCGGGGGGTCCTACAATGAGCAGTTCTTC
TRBJ2-7 | TRBV30 | - | - | CAWSSSYEQYF | TGTGCCTGGTCGAGCTCCTACGAGCAGTACTTC
TRBJ2-5 | TRBV5-4 | - | - | CASSRTFFLSQETQYF | TGTGCCAGCAGCCGGACTTTTTTTTTAAGCCAAGAGACCCAGTACTTC
TRBJ1-2 | TRBV2 | - | - | CASRASQAYGYTF | TGTGCCAGCAGAGCCTCTCAGGCCTATGGCTACACCTTC
TRBJ2-5 | TRBV2 | - | TRBD1 | CASRQTGGEETQYF | TGTGCCAGCAGACAGACAGGGGGTGAGGAGACCCAGTACTTC
TRBJ1-6 | TRBV9 | - | - | CASSGIQGVNSPLHF | TGTGCCAGCAGCGGGATCCAGGGCGTTAATTCACCCCTCCACTTT